This section outlines one TCR beta chain sequence together with its context. Its antigen remains unknown. Profiling relied on immunoSEQ multiplex PCR, and the TCRdb table lists in-frame clones only, not all of them. The repertoire includes roughly 100,000 clones, more than 85% of them detected once, and approximately 1.2% sits in the top ten. Germline lookup yields CDR1 SEHNR and CDR2 FQNEAQ (reference sequence). The CDR3 is 14 amino acids. Trimming removed 4 bases from V and 2 bases from J, with 11 bases in between. The sample comes from a study of graft-versus-host responses after intestinal transplantation. Study overall: In this cohort, recipients had multivisceral, liver-intestinal, or isolated intestinal transplants. Recipients were all induced with anti-thymocyte globulin, then given tacrolimus and steroids for 3 to 4 years.

General study results and limits: Detected in recipient marrow were GvH clones, some of which were first observed in ileum or blood.

The sequence was obtained from a human donor who received an intestinal transplant. The sequenced sample was unstimulated CD8+ T cells sorted from spleen or lymph node cells, obtained before intestinal transplant. J is TRBJ1-1 and V is TRBV7-9; D not resolved. The CDR3 DNA follows: TGTGCCAGCAGCTCAGGAGAAATAAACACTGAAGCTTTCTTT. Its protein product is CASSSGEINTEAFF.